The 2 T cell receptor beta chains given below trace back to one sample, sequenced in a study of CD8+CD57+ T cells in acquired aplastic anemia. Selection for sequencing was limited to patients who had shown CD8+CD57+ cell expansion by flow cytometry. Genomic DNA provided the template from which TCR beta VDJ and CDR3 profiles were obtained. Via MiXCR, TCRdb re-called the reads, giving one row per CDR3 protein. Among more than 95,000 distinct CDR3 sequences, nearly 40% were seen once, and the ten largest hold about 3%. The sample comprised sorted CD4+, CD8+, or CD8+CD57+ T cells (not recorded which) from PBMCs. The receptors stem from a human donor with aplastic anemia.

The chain combines TRBV20-1 with TRBJ2-5; 9 nucleotides align to TRBD1. From germline, CDR1 is DFQATT and CDR2 SNEGSKA (reference sequence). J lost 3 bases, V lost 7 bases, and 6 bases had no gene match. CDR3 length equals 13 residues. The CDR3 DNA is TGCAGTGTTCAACAGGGGGCGGAAGAGACCCAGTACTTC. Its translation: CSVQQGAEETQYF.

This clonotype was found many times. The V gene is TRBV5-1, the J gene TRBJ1-1, with D possibly TRBD1 on 6 matching bases. From germline, CDR1 is SGHRS and CDR2 YFSETQ. V lost 3 bases, J lost 1 base, and 25 bases lay in between. The CDR3 is made up of 19 amino acids. CDR3 loop: CASSSRSRGRTQSNTEAFF. CDR3 DNA: TGCGCCAGCAGCTCGAGGTCCAGGGGCCGGACTCAATCGAACACTGAAGCTTTCTTT.